There are many counts of the clone carrying this TCR beta chain. Antigen specificity is unknown. The data are from a study of T cell repertoires in cytomegalovirus infection. A single record per CDR3 protein comes from TCRdb applying MiXCR to the reads. The table has around 260,000 distinct CDR3 sequences, approximately 10% seen once; the top ten hold approximately 16%. Study results and limitations: There were HLA-C-restricted CMV-specific TCR beta clonotypes dominating the ex vivo response. The cumulative frequency of public TCR beta families identified carriers of CMV plus the relevant HLA.

The sample comprised PBMCs. This sequence was found in a human donor in good health (CMV status not recorded). Some clones in this sample may be carry-over from other donors' samples.

DNA of the CDR3: TGCAGTGCTACCGTTACAGGGGGAGAGACCCAGTACTTC. Translated: CSATVTGGETQYF. The rearrangement links TRBV20-1 to TRBJ2-5, with 8 bases fitting TRBD1. This CDR3 is built from 13 residues. Looked up from germline, CDR1 is DFQATT and CDR2 is SNEGSKA (reference sequence). V dropped 4 bases and J dropped 4; count of bases not matched to a gene: 5.